The 24 T cell receptor beta chains below all came from one sample that was sequenced in a study of T-cell memory formation after mild COVID-19. TCRdb reprocessed the 5' RACE reads via MiXCR and lists one record per CDR3 protein. The sample includes 70,000 to 100,000 distinct CDR3 sequences, about 16% seen only once; the top ten take around two fifths. Sequenced sample: PBMCs or a T cell subset sorted from them (not recorded which). The receptors were sampled from a man younger than 35 who had mild COVID-19 (a few samples of this study predate the infection). Cell type and time point are not known.

This chain links TRBV5-4 with TRBJ2-2, with 9 bases aligning to TRBD1. The CDR3 extends over 16 amino acids. CDR1 is SGHNT, CDR2 YYREEE, per germline (reference sequence). Trimming took 0 bases from V and 4 from J; bases not matched to a gene: 4. The CDR3 DNA is TGTGCCAGCAGCTTGGAAGAGGGACAGGGCACCGGGGAGCTGTTTTTT. This gives the protein CASSLEEGQGTGELFF. The variable domain in full, with the rest retrieved from reference TRBV5-4 and TRBJ2-2, is ETGVTQSPTHLIKTRGQQVTLRCSSQSGHNTVSWYQQALGQGPQFIFQYYREEENGRGNFPPRFSGLQFPNYSSELNVNALELDDSALYLCASSLEEGQGTGELFFGEGSRLTVL.

This clonotype was seen a few times. The chain combines TRBV4-3 with TRBJ1-5, with unresolved D. The germline V gene has CDR1 LGHNA and CDR2 YSLEER. The CDR3 extends over 16 amino acids. Trimming removed 2 bases from V and 1 base from J, with 12 bases in between. This CDR3 is CASSQRVSRSNQPQHF. The CDR3 DNA is TGCGCCAGCAGCCAAAGGGTCTCAAGAAGCAATCAGCCCCAGCATTTT.

This clonotype has at least ten counts. The chain uses TRBV6-1 and TRBJ1-1; TRBD1 aligns across 8 bases. J was trimmed by 5 bases and V by 1 base; bases with no gene match: 9. Germline CDR1 and CDR2: MNHNS and SASEGT. This CDR3 has 16 residues. CDR3 coding DNA: TGTGCCAGCAGTGAAGGACAGGGGCCGGGTCAGACTGAAGCTTTCTTT. This translates into CASSEGQGPGQTEAFF.

The table lists this clonotype with a few counts. V and J are TRBV11-2 and TRBJ2-7; 9 nucleotides match TRBD1. Germline V CDR1 and CDR2: SGHAT, FQNNGV. V dropped 2 bases and J dropped 5; count of bases not matched to a gene: 4. The CDR3 loop spans 14 amino acids. The CDR3 coding sequence is TGTGCCAGCAGCTTAAGGGACAGGGTGAACGAGCAGTACTTC. Amino acids: CASSLRDRVNEQYF. The variable domain in full, completed from reference TRBV11-2 and TRBJ2-7, reads EAGVAQSPRYKIIEKRQSVAFWCNPISGHATLYWYQQILGQGPKLLIQFQNNGVVDDSQLPKDRFSAERLKGVDSTLKIQPAKLEDSAVYLCASSLRDRVNEQYFGPGTRLTVT.

The J gene is TRBJ1-1, the V gene TRBV7-3; D is perhaps TRBD1 (5 bases). Trimming cost V 2 bases and J 4 bases, with 14 bases left between them. The germline CDR1 and CDR2 sequences are SGHTA and FQGTGA. This CDR3 has 15 amino acids. CDR3 coding DNA: TGTGCCAGCAGCTTATCCGGAAGGGGAGGCACTGAAGCTTTCTTT. Its protein product is CASSLSGRGGTEAFF.

This chain uses TRBV4-1 with TRBJ2-5; D is unresolved. The ends were cut back, 4 bases at V and 2 bases at J, with 8 bases in the middle. Germline lookup yields CDR1 MGHRA and CDR2 YSYEKL. The CDR3 has 13 amino acids. The CDR3 nucleotides are TGCGCCAGCAGCCCGACATATCAAGAGACCCAGTACTTC. This sequence encodes CASSPTYQETQYF.

This clonotype was detected a few times. The chain combines TRBV7-9 with TRBJ1-1, with D perhaps matching TRBD1 (6 bases). Trimming pared 3 bases from V and 6 bases from J, leaving 17 bases between. The CDR3 consists of 15 residues. Germline CDR1 is SEHNR and CDR2 is FQNEAQ (reference sequence). The CDR3, as DNA: TGTGCCAGCAGCTTTAGGGGGTCGGAGGAGGCTGAAGCTTTCTTT. It yields the protein CASSFRGSEEAEAFF.

This chain joins TRBV29-1 and TRBJ2-3; possible D gene TRBD2, 5 bases. The V end was cut by 3 bases, the J end by 0 bases, with 7 bases between. The CDR3 sequence is 13 residues long. The germline V gene has CDR1 SQVTM and CDR2 ANQGSEA. The DNA of the CDR3 is TGCAGCGTTGAGTCGGGGAGCACAGATACGCAGTATTTT. Translation gives CSVESGSTDTQYF.

The rearrangement links TRBV29-1 to TRBJ2-5, with a possible D match to TRBD1 (5 bases). There are 14 residues in the CDR3. Germline V lookup: CDR1 SQVTM, CDR2 ANQGSEA. With 6 bases removed from V and 6 bases from J, the gap between germline ends came to 20 bases. CDR3 coding DNA: TGCAGCGTACCCTCATTAGACAGTTGGAAGACCCAGTACTTC. Amino acids: CSVPSLDSWKTQYF.

This clonotype was picked up many times. The V and J genes are TRBV7-6 and TRBJ1-1; D is ambiguous. Trimming stripped 5 bases from V and 1 base from J, with 11 bases between. Germline CDR1 and CDR2: SGHVS and FNYEAQ. CDR3 length equals 14 residues. Written as DNA, the CDR3 is TGTGCCAGCAGCCCGGGGTCGCGGAACACTGAAGCTTTCTTT. It translates to CASSPGSRNTEAFF.

V is TRBV27 and J is TRBJ2-3; possible D gene TRBD2, 6 bases. Trimming removed 10 bases at V and 4 bases at J, with 12 bases between. This CDR3 is built from 12 residues. Germline V gene lookup returns CDR1 MNHEY and CDR2 SMNVEV (reference sequence). The CDR3 DNA sequence: TGTGCCACCTCGGGGGTTGCAGATACGCAGTATTTT. Amino acids: CATSGVADTQYF.

This clonotype was recorded a few times. The chain recombines TRBV5-4 with TRBJ1-1; D unclear. Germline V gene data show CDR1 as SGHNT and CDR2 as YYREEE (reference sequence). The CDR3 has 14 amino acids. V was trimmed by 2 bases and J by 4 bases, leaving 12 bases between them. The CDR3 DNA follows: TGTGCCAGCAGCTTAACCTCACTGGGCACTGAAGCTTTCTTT. It encodes CASSLTSLGTEAFF.

This clonotype was seen a handful of times. The chain recombines TRBV7-8 with TRBJ2-3, with unresolved D. The CDR3 is made up of 12 amino acids. CDR1 is SGHVS, CDR2 FQNEAQ, per germline. V lost 5 bases, J lost 5 bases, and 8 bases lay in between. CDR3: CASSQNLDTQYF. CDR3 DNA: TGTGCCAGCAGCCAAAACTTAGATACGCAGTATTTT.

V and J are TRBV4-3 and TRBJ2-7; perhaps TRBD2 as D (5 bases). Trimming removed 4 bases at V and 2 bases at J, with 9 bases between. Germline loops: CDR1 LGHNA, CDR2 YSLEER. This CDR3 is 13 amino acids long. The CDR3 DNA is TGCGCCAGCAGCCCCCGGGGAGCCTACGAGCAGTACTTC. This translates into CASSPRGAYEQYF.

The rearrangement uses TRBV1 and TRBJ1-2; TRBD1, the D gene given by the table, was not confirmed from the DNA. TRBV1 is noted as a pseudogene. The CDR3 spans 12 residues. CDR3 sequence (DNA): TGCACCAGCAGCCAACTTCGGACATACTCGACCTTC. Translated, it gives CTSSQLRTYSTF.

This clonotype is labeled as medium-sized. This chain's CDR3 is CSARDPMTGNYGYTF. DNA of the CDR3: TGCAGTGCTAGAGACCCTATGACAGGGAACTATGGCTACACCTTC. V is TRBV20-1 and J is TRBJ1-2; TRBD1 agrees at 7 bases. The J segment lost 2 bases and the V segment lost 0 bases, leaving 6 bases of the junction unmatched. Germline loops: CDR1 DFQATT, CDR2 SNEGSKA (reference sequence). This CDR3 comprises 15 residues.

A few counts support this clonotype. The CDR3 bases are TGTGCCAGCAGCCTGGGGGGAACGAAGGGAGCTTTCTTT. This gives the protein CASSLGGTKGAFF. The V and J genes are TRBV7-8 and TRBJ1-1, with D possibly TRBD1 on 5 matching bases. V was clipped by 5 bases and J by 10 bases, with 17 bases between them. CDR3 length: 13 amino acids. Germline V gene lookup returns CDR1 SGHVS and CDR2 FQNEAQ. Full variable domain (missing parts from reference TRBV7-8 and TRBJ1-1): GAGVSQSPRYKVAKRGQDVALRCDPISGHVSLFWYQQALGQGPEFLTYFQNEAQLDKSGLPSDRFFAERPEGSVSTLKIQRTQQEDSAVYLCASSLGGTKGAFFGQGTRLTVV.

The chain links TRBV24-1 to TRBJ1-2, with D maybe TRBD1 (5 bases). V lost 5 bases and J lost 0, with 15 bases in between. The CDR3 covers 16 residues. CDR1 is KGHDR, CDR2 SFDVKD, per germline. In nucleotides, the CDR3 is TGTGCCACCAGTGGGTCCGACAGCGAAGCTAACTATGGCTACACCTTC. Encoded protein: CATSGSDSEANYGYTF.

This clonotype has at least ten counts. The chain uses TRBV29-1 and TRBJ2-5; D gene unclear. CDR1 is SQVTM, CDR2 ANQGSEA, per germline. The CDR3 spans 13 residues. Trimming took off 3 bases at V and 2 bases at J, with 10 bases between the two ends. CDR3 sequence (DNA): TGCAGCGTTGATGGTTGGCAGCAAGAGACCCAGTACTTC. It is translated as CSVDGWQQETQYF.

V is TRBV15 and J is TRBJ2-1, with 9 bases aligning to TRBD2. J was trimmed by 4 bases and V by 1 base; bases with no gene match: 5. The CDR3 covers 16 residues. Germline V gives CDR1 LNHNV, CDR2 YYDKDF (reference sequence). CDR3 protein: CATSRGKLAGYNEQFF. The CDR3 DNA is TGTGCCACCAGCAGAGGGAAACTAGCGGGTTACAATGAGCAGTTCTTC. The variable domain in full, with the rest retrieved from reference TRBV15 and TRBJ2-1, is DAMVIQNPRYQVTQFGKPVTLSCSQTLNHNVMYWYQQKSSQAPKLLFHYYDKDFNNEADTPDNFQSRRPNTSFCFLDIRSPGLGDTAMYLCATSRGKLAGYNEQFFGPGTRLTVL.

V is TRBV7-3 and J is TRBJ2-1, with 8 positions matching TRBD2. V dropped 5 bases and J dropped 9; count of bases not matched to a gene: 6. Germline lookup yields CDR1 SGHTA and CDR2 FQGTGA. The CDR3 is 13 amino acids. The CDR3 DNA follows: TGTGCCAGCAGCCCCGGGGGGGCCATTGAGCAGTTCTTC. The encoded protein is CASSPGGAIEQFF.

Many counts were recorded for this clonotype. V is TRBV24-1 and J is TRBJ2-7; D possibly uses TRBD1 or TRBD2 (5 bases each). CDR3 length equals 16 residues. V was shortened by 4 bases and J by 3 bases, with 18 bases between the two germline ends. Germline V lookup: CDR1 KGHDR, CDR2 SFDVKD. CDR3 coding DNA: TGTGCCACCAGTGACCCTATTTTATGGGGGAGCTACGAGCAGTACGTC. This sequence encodes CATSDPILWGSYEQYV.

This clonotype appeared many times. The rearrangement links TRBV4-1 to TRBJ2-7; a weak D match, TRBD2 (5 bases). Trimming left V 4 bases short and J 3 bases short, with 10 bases between. Germline values: CDR1 MGHRA, CDR2 YSYEKL. CDR3 length: 13 residues. Written as DNA, the CDR3 is TGCGCCAGCAGCCCCCGGGGTGGCTACGAGCAGTACTTC. It is translated as CASSPRGGYEQYF.

The CDR3 DNA reads TGTGCCAGCAGTCGAGCGAACAGGGGAGACTATGGCTACACCTTC. This gives the protein CASSRANRGDYGYTF. The chain uses TRBV27 and TRBJ1-2; TRBD1 agrees at 7 bases. J gave up 3 bases and V 5 bases, and 9 bases lay outside the gene matches. The germline V gene encodes CDR1 MNHEY and CDR2 SMNVEV (reference sequence). The CDR3 covers 15 residues.